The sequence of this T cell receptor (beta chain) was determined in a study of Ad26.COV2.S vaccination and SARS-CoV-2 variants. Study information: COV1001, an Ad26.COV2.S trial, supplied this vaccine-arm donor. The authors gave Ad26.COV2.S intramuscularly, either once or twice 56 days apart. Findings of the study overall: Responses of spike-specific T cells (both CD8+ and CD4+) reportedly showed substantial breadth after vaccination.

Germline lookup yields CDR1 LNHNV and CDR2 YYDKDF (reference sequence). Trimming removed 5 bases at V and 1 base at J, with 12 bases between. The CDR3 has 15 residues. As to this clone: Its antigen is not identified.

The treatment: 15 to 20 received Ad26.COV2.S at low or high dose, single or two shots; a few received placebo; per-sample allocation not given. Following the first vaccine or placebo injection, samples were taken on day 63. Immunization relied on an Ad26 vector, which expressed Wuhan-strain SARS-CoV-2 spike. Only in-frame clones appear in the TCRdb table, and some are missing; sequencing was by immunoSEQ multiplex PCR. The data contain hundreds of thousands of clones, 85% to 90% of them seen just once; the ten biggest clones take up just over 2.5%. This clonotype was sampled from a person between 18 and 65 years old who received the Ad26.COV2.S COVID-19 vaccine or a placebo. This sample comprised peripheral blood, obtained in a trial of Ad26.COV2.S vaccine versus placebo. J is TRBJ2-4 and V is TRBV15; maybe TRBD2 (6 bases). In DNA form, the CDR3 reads TGTGCCACCAGCTTGCTAGCGAATGCCAAAAACATTCAGTACTTC. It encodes CATSLLANAKNIQYF.